A selection of T cell receptor beta chains follows, all from one sample in a study of shared clonotypes between healthy human individuals. Sequencing used immunoSEQ multiplex PCR; TCRdb keeps in-frame clones, though not all of them. The sample records 1,400,000 or so clones, roughly 98.5% being singletons. Material: naive CD4+ T cells sorted from blood. All receptors derive from a man aged 30 to 39 in good health. Both conserved end residues are part of each CDR3. D genes are given only for firm matches. Only part of the rows carry a size: once, few, many, or a class if the clone is expanded.

v_gene	abundance	d_gene	len	j_gene	CDR3nt	CDR3aa
TRBV11-3	NA	TRBD2	14	TRBJ2-1	TGTGCCAGCAGCTTCGGTCTAGCGGGAGGTGAGCAGTTCTTC	CASSFGLAGGEQFF
TRBV18	NA	NA	13	TRBJ1-1	TGTGCCAGCTCACCCAGAGATCCCGCCGAAGCTTTCTTT	CASSPRDPAEAFF
TRBV2	NA	NA	13	TRBJ1-2	TGTGCCAGCAGTGAGGGCCCAGGGTTCGGCTACACCTTC	CASSEGPGFGYTF
TRBV27	NA	NA	19	TRBJ2-5	TGTGCCAGCGGACCCCTCCGGGAGATAAACTTGGGGTTCCAAGAGACCCAGTACTTC	CASGPLREINLGFQETQYF
TRBV2	NA	NA	13	TRBJ2-1	TGTGCCAGCACTACCACCACTAACAATGAGCAGTTCTTC	CASTTTTNNEQFF
TRBV5-8	NA	TRBD1	15	TRBJ2-1	TGTGCCAGCAGCTCCTGGACAGGGTATCTCTATGAGCAGTTCTTC	CASSSWTGYLYEQFF
TRBV7-9	NA	TRBD2	13	TRBJ2-7	TGTGCCAGCGGGGCGGGAGGTTCGGGGGAGCAGTACTTC	CASGAGGSGEQYF
TRBV29-1	NA	NA	11	TRBJ2-2	TGCAGCGTTGGAAACCCCGGGGAGCTGTTTTTT	CSVGNPGELFF
TRBV5-8	NA	NA	12	TRBJ1-2	TGTGCCAGCAGCTTCGCTCGGGAGGGCTACACCTTC	CASSFAREGYTF
TRBV6-5	once	NA	15	TRBJ1-2	TGTGCCAGCAGTTACCTCCGGCAGGTCCCTTATGGCTACACCTTC	CASSYLRQVPYGYTF
TRBV9	NA	TRBD1	15	TRBJ1-1	TGTGCCAGCAGCGCCCGGGACAGGGGGAACACTGAAGCTTTCTTT	CASSARDRGNTEAFF
TRBV5-6	NA	NA	13	TRBJ2-7	TGTGCCAGCAGCTTGGAACCACATTACGAGCAGTACTTC	CASSLEPHYEQYF
TRBV10-3	NA	TRBD2	15	TRBJ2-1	TGTGCCATCAGTGGTAGTGGGAGGGGCTACAATGAGCAGTTCTTC	CAISGSGRGYNEQFF
TRBV5-4	NA	NA	15	TRBJ2-5	TGTGCCAGCAGCCGGAGACCGGGAGCTACCGAGACCCAGTACTTC	CASSRRPGATETQYF
TRBV7-9	NA	NA	14	TRBJ2-7	TGTGCCAGCAGCGGGGTGACTAGTTCCTACGAGCAGTACTTC	CASSGVTSSYEQYF
TRBV2	NA	NA	11	TRBJ2-7	TGTGCCAGCGAGGCCGTCTACGAGCAGTACTTC	CASEAVYEQYF
TRBV29-1	once	TRBD2	16	TRBJ2-5	TGCAGCGCCGCCGTCTTAGCGGGAGGGTTCGGAGAGACCCAGTACTTC	CSAAVLAGGFGETQYF
TRBV28	NA	NA	13	TRBJ2-7	TGTGCCAGCAGCCTCACTGCAACCTACGAGCAGTACTTC	CASSLTATYEQYF
TRBV28	once	NA	13	TRBJ2-2	TGTGCCAGCAGTTTAACCAACACCGGGGAGCTGTTTTTT	CASSLTNTGELFF
TRBV19	NA	NA	13	TRBJ2-2	TGTGCCAGTAGGGACCGATACACCGGGGAGCTGTTTTTT	CASRDRYTGELFF
TRBV19	NA	NA	16	TRBJ2-2	TGTGCCAGTACCCCGGCCCCCAGACAAATAACCGGGGAGCTGTTTTTT	CASTPAPRQITGELFF
TRBV6-1	NA	TRBD1	15	TRBJ1-5	TGTGCCAGCAGTGGGGACAGGGTTCCCAATCAGCCCCAGCATTTT	CASSGDRVPNQPQHF
TRBV30	NA	NA	16	TRBJ2-4	TGTGCCTGGAGCGACCGACCAGGACTAGCCAAAAACATTCAGTACTTC	CAWSDRPGLAKNIQYF
TRBV27	once	TRBD1	17	TRBJ1-5	TGTGCCAGCAGTTGGACAGGGGGAACGATAGGGAATCAGCCCCAGCATTTT	CASSWTGGTIGNQPQHF
TRBV15	NA	NA	14	TRBJ2-7	TGTGCCACCAGCAGAGAGGGGGCTAGCTACGAGCAGTACTTC	CATSREGASYEQYF
TRBV19	NA	NA	14	TRBJ1-5	TGTGCCACCTCCGGGGGGATCCCCGATCAGCCCCAGCATTTT	CATSGGIPDQPQHF
TRBV5-1	NA	NA	15	TRBJ2-1	TGCGCCAGCAGCCAGGCTAGTAGCTCCTACAATGAGCAGTTCTTC	CASSQASSSYNEQFF
TRBV7-7	NA	TRBD2	17	TRBJ2-7	TGTGCCAGCACTCTCGGAGGGTGCCGGGAGGTGACCTACGAGCAGTACTTC	CASTLGGCREVTYEQYF
TRBV7-2	NA	NA	13	TRBJ2-1	TGTGCCAGCAGCCCGCTGGGGGCCGGTGAGCAGTTCTTC	CASSPLGAGEQFF
TRBV6-4	NA	TRBD1	16	TRBJ1-2	TGTGCCAGCAGTGACTGGGGGACAGGGGCCAACTATGGCTACACCTTC	CASSDWGTGANYGYTF
TRBV28	NA	NA	11	TRBJ2-1	TGTGCCAGCAGTCCTCTCCATGAGCAGTTCTTC	CASSPLHEQFF